The sequence of this T cell receptor (beta chain) was determined in a study of beta chain features in type 1 diabetes (dated by TCRdb to 2016 to 2019). Turning to the overall study: No differences in mean age, gender distribution, total cell number or subset yield were found between patients and healthy donors. A total of 90 million to 140 million sorted cells were examined across all samples, and RNA yield correlated strongly with the number of cells per subset. In the study, TCRB repertoires of sorted circulating CD4+ T cell subsets from recently diagnosed type 1 diabetes patients were compared with those of matched healthy donors. Whereas all 28 donors provided naive and central memory subsets, regulatory and stem cell-like memory subsets were isolated from just 8 patients and roughly 8 healthy donors. Beyond this particular receptor, the publication reports: Shorter templates might have been favored by PCR, but patient and control samples were amplified and corrected together, so both groups would have been affected equally by any skew. In all four CD4+ subsets, TCRB CDR3 length was moderately but significantly shorter in type 1 diabetes patients. Because the HLA sub-analyses included only small numbers of individuals, any influence of HLA type on TCRB rearrangement was left unresolved. At VDJ recombination sites, type 1 diabetes patients had fewer insertions and more deleted nucleotides, which implies abnormalities in thymic rearrangement. Naive, central memory and regulatory TCRB repertoires appeared more similar among patients than among healthy donors. Because cDNA was sequenced instead of genomic DNA, highly expressing activated cells could be over-represented, though the groups showed no difference in activation or CD3 levels.

All of the isolated RNA was reverse transcribed with the High Capacity cDNA Reverse Transcription Kit, so expressed TCRB transcripts were sequenced. Naive, central memory and regulatory T cell samples underwent deep immunoSEQ sequencing, averaging roughly 3.5 million total reads per sample. Sorted cells were lysed in RLT buffer and RNA was extracted with DNase-treated RNeasy Micro or Mini kits, depending on cell number. Each cell subset was processed on its own to prevent cross-contamination, while patient and healthy donor samples were processed together. Using the immunoSEQ multiplex PCR, TCRB sequences were amplified from cDNA into 87-bp fragments spanning the CDR3 region. Amplicons were sequenced on the Illumina HiSeq platform. The study's own analysis went as follows. Synthetic template baselines were used to correct PCR bias computationally, reads within Hamming distance 2 were collapsed together, and singletons that could not be merged were discarded. By aligning reads against IMGT, V, D and J genes, CDR3 length, and insertions or deletions at six rearrangement sites were assigned. Within each subset, clonotype counts were normalized to sorted cell number, after which true diversity and Gini coefficients were computed with the tcR R package. The overlap coefficient, calculated on TCRB nucleotide sequences, was used to quantify repertoire sharing. As a proxy for the pre-selection repertoire, out-of-frame TCRB sequences from naive cells were analyzed. Held by TCRdb, this immuneACCESS table contains in-frame sequences only and omits some clones. Under half of the omission traces to an unresolved V gene where checked; the cause of the rest is unknown. V and J calls and clone size come straight from that table; D and trimming were deduced from the DNA. The table for this sample lists 680,000 or so clones; about a sixth of them were counted only once. The biggest ten clones account for about 0.097% of the sample.

From each donor, a single peripheral blood sample of 100 to 150 mL on average was drawn into heparinised tubes. Naive, central memory, regulatory and stem cell-like memory CD4+ T cells were sorted on a BD FACSAria II using a panel including CD45RO, CCR7, CD25, CD127, CD95 and CD27. Every sorted population had a purity above 95%. PBMCs were separated immediately by Lymphoprep density gradient centrifugation and were stained directly, without being cultured. Samples were stained and sorted in pairs, with one healthy donor and one patient per experiment, so that batch effects were minimized. Inclusive of the bounding cysteine and phenylalanine, the CDR3 is 15 residues long. The kept DNA is CDR3 alone, 45 bases in frame from the first base. As encoded in the germline V gene, CDR1 is SGHTA while CDR2 is FQGTGA. V ends up 7 bases short and J 4 bases short, with an unmatched junction base count of 8. In its sample, this clone was seen a few times. The specificity of this receptor is unknown. Base qualities were left out, and no much larger clone turns up one base away.

The sequenced sample was naive CD4+ T cells from blood. What this sample's cell subset or site label stands for: true naive CD4+ T cells. The clonotype comes from a man younger than 35 in good health. The chain uses TRBV7-3 and TRBJ2-1; 9 middle bases align to TRBD1. CDR3 protein: CASTQTGGRYNEQFF. The sequenced DNA: TGTGCCAGCACCCAGACAGGGGGTAGGTACAATGAGCAGTTCTTC.